A selection of T cell receptor beta chains follows, all from one sample in a study of Graves' ophthalmopathy and Graves' hyperthyroidism. TCRdb re-called the multiplex PCR reads with MiXCR, one entry per CDR3 protein. The table lists fewer than 650,000 distinct CDR3 sequences, 22% of them singletons, with approximately 6.9% in the top ten. The sample comprised peripheral blood. These receptors originate from a woman aged 18-29 years with stable Graves' hyperthyroidism. Some clones in this sample may be carry-over from other donors' samples. CDR3s include the opening cysteine and the closing phenylalanine or tryptophan. A D gene is named only where the DNA matches it firmly. The listing skips clone size in some rows; elsewhere it reads once, few, many or a size class.

D	V	size	J	DNA	CDR3
NA	TRBV11-2	many	TRBJ1-2	TGTGCCAGCAGCTTTTTGTTGAGGGAGGTTATATGGGGCTACACCTTC	CASSFLLREVIWGYTF
TRBD2	TRBV20-1	NA	TRBJ2-7	TGCAGTGCTAGACTAGCGGGAAAATACGAGCAGTACTTC	CSARLAGKYEQYF
NA	TRBV19	many	TRBJ2-5	TGTGCCAGTAGTACTAAAGGAGAGACCCAGTACTTC	CASSTKGETQYF
NA	TRBV24-1	NA	TRBJ2-7	TGTGCCACCAGTGCTACCGGCGCCTACGATCAGTACTTC	CATSATGAYDQYF
NA	TRBV28	many	TRBJ2-2	TGTGCCAGACAGGACAGAAACACCGGGGAGCTGTTTTTT	CARQDRNTGELFF
TRBD1	TRBV19	many	TRBJ1-2	TGTGCCAGTAGGGTGATGAAGGGGGCTGGTGGCTACACCTTC	CASRVMKGAGGYTF
TRBD1	TRBV20-1	many	TRBJ2-5	TGCAGTGCTGCCCCCGGGACAGGGCAAGAGACCCAGTACTTC	CSAAPGTGQETQYF
TRBD1	TRBV24-1	many	TRBJ2-5	TGTGCCACCAGGGAGACAGGGTCCGAAGAGACCCAGTACTTC	CATRETGSEETQYF
NA	TRBV2	many	TRBJ2-5	TGTGCCAGCAGTGACCAGTACCAAGAGACCCAGTACTTC	CASSDQYQETQYF
NA	TRBV9	many	TRBJ2-5	TGTGCCAGCAGCGTAGATGTCCAGGAGACCCAGTACTTC	CASSVDVQETQYF
TRBD2	TRBV7-6	many	TRBJ2-7	TGTGCCAGCAGCTTAGGTCCTCGACTAGCGGGAGGCACCTACGAGCAGTACTTC	CASSLGPRLAGGTYEQYF
TRBD1	TRBV20-1	many	TRBJ2-7	TGCAGTGCGGGGACAGGGGCTGGCGAGCAGTACTTC	CSAGTGAGEQYF
NA	TRBV6-5	many	TRBJ1-2	TGTGCCAGCAGTTACCTGGACGGTAACTATGGCTACACCTTC	CASSYLDGNYGYTF
TRBD1	TRBV10-3	NA	TRBJ2-3	TGTGCCATCAGTGAAACAGGGGACACTAGCACAGATACGCAGTATTTT	CAISETGDTSTDTQYF
TRBD1	TRBV20-1	many	TRBJ2-5	TGCAGTGCCCAGGGGGACCAGGAGACCCAGTACTTC	CSAQGDQETQYF
NA	TRBV20-1	many	TRBJ2-4	TGCAGTGCTAGATCGGGGTTTTGGGTCAAAAACATTCAGTACTTC	CSARSGFWVKNIQYF
NA	TRBV6-1	NA	TRBJ1-1	TGTGCCAGCAGTGAAAACCTTGGGACTGAAGCTTTCTTT	CASSENLGTEAFF
NA	TRBV6-5	NA	TRBJ1-1	TGTGCCAGCAGTATATCGACCCAGCCAGGCGCTGAAGCTTTCTTT	CASSISTQPGAEAFF
NA	TRBV6-1	NA	TRBJ1-1	TGTGCCAGCAGTGAGAGACAGGACACTGAAGCTTTCTTT	CASSERQDTEAFF
TRBD1	TRBV9	many	TRBJ2-7	TGTGCCAGCAGCGCTCCGGGACAGCTCTACGAGCAGTACTTC	CASSAPGQLYEQYF
TRBD1	TRBV6-1	many	TRBJ1-2	TGTGCCAGCAGTGAGGACAGGGGCCGTAGTGGCTACACCTTC	CASSEDRGRSGYTF
TRBD1	TRBV7-8	many	TRBJ2-2	TGTGCCAGCAGCCCATTCAGGGGGCGGAACGGGGAGCTGTTTTTT	CASSPFRGRNGELFF
NA	TRBV20-1	NA	TRBJ2-5	NA	CSASGRGIQETQYF
NA	TRBV24-1	NA	TRBJ1-2	TGTGCCACCAGTGAGGGCCGTAATGGCTACACCTTC	CATSEGRNGYTF
TRBD1	TRBV7-9	many	TRBJ2-5	TGTGCCAGCAGCCAGGGGTGGGACAGTAACTTCCAAGAGACCCAGTACTTC	CASSQGWDSNFQETQYF
NA	TRBV6-5	NA	TRBJ2-7	TGTGCCAGCAGTTCCGGACACTCCTACGAGCAGTACTTC	CASSSGHSYEQYF
NA	TRBV2	NA	TRBJ2-7	TGTGCCAGCAGTGAAGATCCCAACAGGGTCGAGCAGTACTTC	CASSEDPNRVEQYF
NA	TRBV18	many	TRBJ2-7	TGTGCCAGCTCACCAGGCAGGGCCCACGAGCAGTACTTC	CASSPGRAHEQYF
NA	TRBV27	NA	TRBJ2-7	TGTGCCAGCAGTTACAGCGGCGAAGGCTACGAGCAGTACTTC	CASSYSGEGYEQYF
TRBD2	TRBV6-4	NA	TRBJ2-3	TGTGCCAGCAGTGAGGGTAGCGGGTCCAGCACAGATACGCAGTATTTT	CASSEGSGSSTDTQYF
NA	TRBV19	NA	TRBJ1-1	TGTGCCAGTAGTATGGGGGTACGAACTGAAGCTTCCTTT	CASSMGVRTEASF
NA	TRBV30	few	TRBJ2-7	TGTGCCTGGAATGGTGCCGAGCAGTACTTC	CAWNGAEQYF
TRBD1	TRBV18	NA	TRBJ1-3	TGTGCCAGCTCAGCAAGCCGGCCTGCGACAGGGGTGTCGGGAAACACCATATATTTT	CASSASRPATGVSGNTIYF
TRBD1	TRBV5-6	NA	TRBJ2-7	TGTGCCAGCAGCTTGGGAGCGGGACAGGGTGACGAGCAGTACTTC	CASSLGAGQGDEQYF
NA	TRBV6-1	many	TRBJ1-1	TGTGCCAGCAGTGAATGGGGAGTTAAGACTGAAGCTTTCTTT	CASSEWGVKTEAFF
NA	TRBV20-1	many	TRBJ2-5	TGCAGTGCCATTACAGGGCGTACAGGAGAGACCCAGTACTTC	CSAITGRTGETQYF
NA	TRBV7-3	NA	TRBJ2-5	TGTGCCAGCAGCTTCGCTAATAGGTTCAACCAAGAGACCCAGTACTTC	CASSFANRFNQETQYF
TRBD1	TRBV30	few	TRBJ1-2	TGTGCCTGGAGTGCCCGCCGGACAGGGAGTGGCTACACCTTC	CAWSARRTGSGYTF
TRBD2	TRBV27	few	TRBJ2-7	TGTGCCAGCTCACCAATTCTCGTGCTAGCGGGAGGGAGCTCCTACGAGCAGTACTTC	CASSPILVLAGGSSYEQYF
NA	TRBV12-3/TRBV12-4	many	TRBJ1-4	TGTGCCAGCAGTTTAGCGGCGGGGGCCACTAATGAAAAACTGTTTTTT	CASSLAAGATNEKLFF
NA	TRBV6-2/TRBV6-3	many	TRBJ2-7	TGTGCCAGCAGTTACTCGGGCTATACCTACGAGCAGTACTTC	CASSYSGYTYEQYF
NA	TRBV12-3/TRBV12-4	few	TRBJ2-7	TGTGCCAGCAGCACCGGATTACTCTACGAGCAGTACTTC	CASSTGLLYEQYF
TRBD1	TRBV5-1	many	TRBJ1-1	TGCGCCAGCAGCTTGGAGGACAGGGTGAATGAAGCTTTCTTT	CASSLEDRVNEAFF
NA	TRBV28	NA	TRBJ1-2	TGTGTCAGCAGTTTAAGGCAGCTCTATGGCTACACCTTC	CVSSLRQLYGYTF
NA	TRBV20-1	NA	TRBJ2-5	TGCAGTGCTAGCCAGGTGCCGCGATGGACGGAGGAGACCCAGTACTTC	CSASQVPRWTEETQYF
NA	TRBV20-1	many	TRBJ2-7	TGCAGTGCTAGAGCGACCGACACATACGAGCAGTACTTC	CSARATDTYEQYF
NA	TRBV19	many	TRBJ2-7	TGTGCCAGTAGTTTTACTCCAGGGAGCTCCTACGAGCAGTACTTC	CASSFTPGSSYEQYF
TRBD1	TRBV6-1	NA	TRBJ1-3	TGTGCCAGCAGTAAAAGACAGGGCCGCTCTGGAAACACCATATATTTT	CASSKRQGRSGNTIYF
TRBD1	TRBV6-1	many	TRBJ2-7	TGTGCCAGCAGTCCTCCGGGCAGGGGGCTTTCCTACGAGCAGTACTTC	CASSPPGRGLSYEQYF
TRBD2	TRBV29-1	NA	TRBJ2-7	TGCAGCGGAGCCGCGGGAGACGAGCAGTACTTC	CSGAAGDEQYF
NA	TRBV28	once	TRBJ2-7	TGTGCCAGCAGTTTCCCCCAGGGCTCCCGCTCCTACGAGCAGTACTTC	CASSFPQGSRSYEQYF
NA	TRBV12-3/TRBV12-4	many	TRBJ1-1	TGTGCCAGCAGGTCTCAGACTGAGAACACTGAAGCTTTCTTT	CASRSQTENTEAFF
NA	TRBV6-4	NA	TRBJ1-5	TGTGCCACCCCTAACCGAGACCGCAATCAGCCCCAGCATTTT	CATPNRDRNQPQHF